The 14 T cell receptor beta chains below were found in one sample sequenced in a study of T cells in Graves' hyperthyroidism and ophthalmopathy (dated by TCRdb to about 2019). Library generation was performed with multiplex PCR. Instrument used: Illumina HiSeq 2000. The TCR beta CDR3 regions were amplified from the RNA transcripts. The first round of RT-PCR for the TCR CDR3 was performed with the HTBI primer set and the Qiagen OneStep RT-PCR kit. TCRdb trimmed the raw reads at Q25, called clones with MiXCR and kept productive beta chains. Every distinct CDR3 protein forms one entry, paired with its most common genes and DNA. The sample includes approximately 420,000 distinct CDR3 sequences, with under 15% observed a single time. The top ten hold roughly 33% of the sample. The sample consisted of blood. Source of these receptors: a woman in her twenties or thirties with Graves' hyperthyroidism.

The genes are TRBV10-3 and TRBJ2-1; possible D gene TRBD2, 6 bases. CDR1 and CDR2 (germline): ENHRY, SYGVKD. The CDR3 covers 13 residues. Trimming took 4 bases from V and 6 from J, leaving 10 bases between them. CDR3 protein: CAISATSPNEQFF. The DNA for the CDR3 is TGTGCCATCAGTGCGACTAGTCCCAATGAGCAGTTCTTC.

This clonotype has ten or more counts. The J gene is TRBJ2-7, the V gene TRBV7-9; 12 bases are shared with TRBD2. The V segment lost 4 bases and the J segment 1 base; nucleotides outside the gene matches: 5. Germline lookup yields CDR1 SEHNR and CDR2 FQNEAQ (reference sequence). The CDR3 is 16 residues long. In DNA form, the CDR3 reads TGTGCCAGCAGCTCCGGACTAGCGGGAATTTCCTACGAGCAGTACTTC. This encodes CASSSGLAGISYEQYF.

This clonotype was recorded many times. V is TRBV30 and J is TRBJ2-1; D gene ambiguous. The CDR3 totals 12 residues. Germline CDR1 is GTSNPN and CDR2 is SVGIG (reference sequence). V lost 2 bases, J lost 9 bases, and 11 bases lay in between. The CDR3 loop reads CAWSLVIGEQFF. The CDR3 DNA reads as TGTGCCTGGAGTCTAGTAATCGGTGAGCAGTTCTTC.

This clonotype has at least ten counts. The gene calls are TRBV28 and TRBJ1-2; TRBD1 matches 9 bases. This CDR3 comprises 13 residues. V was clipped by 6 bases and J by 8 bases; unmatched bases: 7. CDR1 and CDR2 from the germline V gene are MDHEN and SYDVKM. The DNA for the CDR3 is TGTGCCAGCAGCTACAGGGGGCGAGGAGGCTACACCTTC. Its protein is CASSYRGRGGYTF.

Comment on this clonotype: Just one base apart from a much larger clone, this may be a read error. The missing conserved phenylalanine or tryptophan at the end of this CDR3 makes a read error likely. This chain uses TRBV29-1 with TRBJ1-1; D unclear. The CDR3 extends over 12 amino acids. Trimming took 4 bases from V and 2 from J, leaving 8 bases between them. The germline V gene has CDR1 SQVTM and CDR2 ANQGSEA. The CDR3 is CSVGHFNTEAFL. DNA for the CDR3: TGCAGCGTTGGCCACTTTAACACTGAAGCTTTCCTT.

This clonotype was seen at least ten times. The chain's CDR3 is CASSETSPSTDTQYF. In nucleotides, the CDR3 is TGTGCCAGCAGCGAGACTAGCCCTAGCACAGATACGCAGTATTTT. The chain employs TRBV28 and TRBJ2-3, with TRBD2 identical over 7 bases. This CDR3 is built from 15 residues. V shed 6 bases, J shed 0 bases, and the junction held 6 bases outside the gene matches. Germline CDR1 is MDHEN and CDR2 is SYDVKM.

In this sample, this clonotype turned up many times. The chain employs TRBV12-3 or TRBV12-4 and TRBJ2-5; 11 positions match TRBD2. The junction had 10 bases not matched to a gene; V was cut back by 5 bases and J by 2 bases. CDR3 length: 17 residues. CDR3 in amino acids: CASSKIGLAGKQETQYF. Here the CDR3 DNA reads TGTGCCAGCAGTAAAATCGGACTAGCGGGTAAACAAGAGACCCAGTACTTC.

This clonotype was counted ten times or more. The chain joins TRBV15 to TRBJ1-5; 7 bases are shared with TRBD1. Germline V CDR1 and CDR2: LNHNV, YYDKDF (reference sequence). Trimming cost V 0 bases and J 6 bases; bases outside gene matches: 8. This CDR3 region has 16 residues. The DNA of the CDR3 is TGTGCCACCAGCAGAGACACCCAGGGGGGGAGTCAGCCCCAGCATTTT. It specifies CATSRDTQGGSQPQHF.

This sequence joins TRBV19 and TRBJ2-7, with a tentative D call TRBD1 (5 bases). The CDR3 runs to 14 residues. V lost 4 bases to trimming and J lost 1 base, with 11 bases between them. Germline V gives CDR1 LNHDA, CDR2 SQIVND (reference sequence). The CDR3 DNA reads TGTGCCAGTAGTAAACAGGCAGGTTCCTACGAGCAGTACTTC. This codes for CASSKQAGSYEQYF.

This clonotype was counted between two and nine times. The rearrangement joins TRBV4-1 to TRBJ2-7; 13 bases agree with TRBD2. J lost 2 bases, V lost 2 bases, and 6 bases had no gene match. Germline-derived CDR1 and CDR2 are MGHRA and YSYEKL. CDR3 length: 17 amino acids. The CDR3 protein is CASSQTSGRAWAYEQYF. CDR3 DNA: TGCGCCAGCAGCCAAACTAGCGGGAGGGCCTGGGCCTACGAGCAGTACTTC.

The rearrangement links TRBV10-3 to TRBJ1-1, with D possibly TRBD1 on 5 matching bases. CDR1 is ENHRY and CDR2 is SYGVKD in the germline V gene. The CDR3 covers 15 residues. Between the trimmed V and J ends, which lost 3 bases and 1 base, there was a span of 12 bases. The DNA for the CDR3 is TGTGCCATCAGTGAAGGGGTAAGGGGGAACACTGAAGCTTTCTTT. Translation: CAISEGVRGNTEAFF.

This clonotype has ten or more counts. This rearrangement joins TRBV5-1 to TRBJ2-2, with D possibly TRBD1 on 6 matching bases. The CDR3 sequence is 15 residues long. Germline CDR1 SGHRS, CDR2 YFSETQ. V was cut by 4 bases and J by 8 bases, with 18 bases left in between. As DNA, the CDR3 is TGCGCCAGCAGCGGGAGCGTTGGGGGCGAAGGGGAGCTGTTTTTT. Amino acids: CASSGSVGGEGELFF.

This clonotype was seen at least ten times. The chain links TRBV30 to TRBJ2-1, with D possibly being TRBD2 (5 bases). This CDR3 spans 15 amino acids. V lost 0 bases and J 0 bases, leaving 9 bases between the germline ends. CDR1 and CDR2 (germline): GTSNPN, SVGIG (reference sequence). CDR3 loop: CAWSVGGLSYNEQFF. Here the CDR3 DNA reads TGTGCCTGGAGTGTAGGCGGGCTCTCCTACAATGAGCAGTTCTTC.

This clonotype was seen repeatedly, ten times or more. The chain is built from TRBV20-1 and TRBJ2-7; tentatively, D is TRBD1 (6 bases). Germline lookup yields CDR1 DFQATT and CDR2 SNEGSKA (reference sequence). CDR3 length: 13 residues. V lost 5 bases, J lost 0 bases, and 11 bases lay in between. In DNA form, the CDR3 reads TGCAGTGCTCAGGGGTCGAGCTCCTACGAGCAGTACTTC. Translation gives CSAQGSSSYEQYF.